This entry concerns a single T cell receptor beta chain. TCRdb re-called the 5' RACE reads through MiXCR, storing one row per CDR3 protein. The table shows some 40,000 distinct CDR3 sequences, with roughly 8% occurring only once. This sample stems from a study of T-cell memory formation after mild COVID-19. CDR1 and CDR2 from the germline V gene are DFQATT and SNEGSKA (reference sequence). V lost 0 bases, J lost 4 bases, and 10 bases stayed unmatched. The length of the CDR3 is 16 residues. Sequenced material: PBMCs or a T cell subset sorted from them (not recorded which). The chain recombines TRBV20-1 with TRBJ1-2, with TRBD1 matching 8 bases. This clonotype originated in a man aged 18 to 30 who had mild COVID-19 (a few samples of this study predate the infection). Cell type and time point are not known. This CDR3 reads CSARDVSGGQAYGYTF. The CDR3 bases are TGCAGTGCTAGAGATGTGAGCGGGGGACAGGCCTATGGCTACACCTTC.